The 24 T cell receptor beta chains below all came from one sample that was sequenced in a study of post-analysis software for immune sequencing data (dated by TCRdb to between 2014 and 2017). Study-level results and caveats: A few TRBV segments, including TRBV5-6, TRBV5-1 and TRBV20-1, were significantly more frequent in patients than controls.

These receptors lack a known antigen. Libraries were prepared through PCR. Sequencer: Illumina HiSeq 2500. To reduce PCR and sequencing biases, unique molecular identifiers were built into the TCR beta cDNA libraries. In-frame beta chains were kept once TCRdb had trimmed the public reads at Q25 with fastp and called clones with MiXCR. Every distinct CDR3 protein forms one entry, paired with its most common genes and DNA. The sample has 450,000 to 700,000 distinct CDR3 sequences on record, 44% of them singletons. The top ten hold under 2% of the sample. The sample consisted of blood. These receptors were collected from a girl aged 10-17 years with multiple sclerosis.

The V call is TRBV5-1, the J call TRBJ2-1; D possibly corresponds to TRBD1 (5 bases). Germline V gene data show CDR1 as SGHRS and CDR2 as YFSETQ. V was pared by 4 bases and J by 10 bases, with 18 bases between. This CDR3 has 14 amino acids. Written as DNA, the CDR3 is TGCGCCAGCAGCAGAACAGGACGGATTGAAGAGCAGTTCTTC. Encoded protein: CASSRTGRIEEQFF.

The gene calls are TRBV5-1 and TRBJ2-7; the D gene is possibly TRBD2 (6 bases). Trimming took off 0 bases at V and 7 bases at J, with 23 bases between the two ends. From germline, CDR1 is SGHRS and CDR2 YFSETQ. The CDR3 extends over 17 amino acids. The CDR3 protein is CASSLGLGTDPAGEQYF. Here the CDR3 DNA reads TGCGCCAGCAGCTTGGGACTAGGCACCGACCCAGCAGGGGAGCAGTACTTC.

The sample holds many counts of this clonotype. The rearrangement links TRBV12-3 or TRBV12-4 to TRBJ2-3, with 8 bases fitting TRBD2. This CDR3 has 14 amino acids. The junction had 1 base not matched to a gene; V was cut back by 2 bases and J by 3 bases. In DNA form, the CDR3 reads TGTGCCAGCAGTTTAACTAGCGGAACAGATACGCAGTATTTT. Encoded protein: CASSLTSGTDTQYF.

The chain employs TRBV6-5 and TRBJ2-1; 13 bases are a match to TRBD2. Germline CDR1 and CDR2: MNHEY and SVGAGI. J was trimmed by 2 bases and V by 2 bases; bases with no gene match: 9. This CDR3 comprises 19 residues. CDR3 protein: CASSYDPRTSGGAYNEQFF. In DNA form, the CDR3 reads TGTGCCAGCAGTTACGACCCTCGGACTAGCGGGGGAGCCTACAATGAGCAGTTCTTC.

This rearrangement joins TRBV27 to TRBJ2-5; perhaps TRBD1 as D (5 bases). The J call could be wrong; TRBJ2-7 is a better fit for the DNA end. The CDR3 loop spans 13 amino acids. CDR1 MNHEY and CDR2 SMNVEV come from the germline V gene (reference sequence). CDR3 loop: CASSLSPRVEQYF. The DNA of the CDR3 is TGTGCCAGCAGTTTATCGCCCAGGGTCGAGCAGTACTTC.

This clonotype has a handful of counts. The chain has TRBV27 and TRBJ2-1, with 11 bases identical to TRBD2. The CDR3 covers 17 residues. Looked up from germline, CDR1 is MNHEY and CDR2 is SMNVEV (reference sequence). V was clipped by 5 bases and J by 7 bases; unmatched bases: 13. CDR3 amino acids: CASSPLRASGRQNEQFF. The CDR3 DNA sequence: TGTGCCAGCAGTCCCCTGAGGGCTAGCGGGAGGCAAAATGAGCAGTTCTTC.

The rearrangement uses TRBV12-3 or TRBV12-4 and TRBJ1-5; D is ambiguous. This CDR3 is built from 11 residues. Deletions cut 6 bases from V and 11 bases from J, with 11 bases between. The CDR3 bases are TGTGCCAGCAGATCCGGGAAAGCCCAGCATTTT. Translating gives CASRSGKAQHF.

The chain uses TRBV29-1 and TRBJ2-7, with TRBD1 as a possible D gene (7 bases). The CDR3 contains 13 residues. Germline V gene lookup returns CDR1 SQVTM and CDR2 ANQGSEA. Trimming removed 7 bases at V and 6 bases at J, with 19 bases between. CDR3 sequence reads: CSALLDRRGEQYF. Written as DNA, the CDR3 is TGCAGCGCTCTCTTGGACAGGCGGGGCGAGCAGTACTTC.

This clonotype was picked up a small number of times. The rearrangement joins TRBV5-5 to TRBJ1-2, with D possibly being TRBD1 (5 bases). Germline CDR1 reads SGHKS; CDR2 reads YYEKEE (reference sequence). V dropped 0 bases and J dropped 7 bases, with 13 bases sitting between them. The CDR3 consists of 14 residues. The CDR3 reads CASSLGREGAGYTF. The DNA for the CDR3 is TGTGCCAGCAGCTTGGGCAGGGAAGGGGCTGGCTACACCTTC.

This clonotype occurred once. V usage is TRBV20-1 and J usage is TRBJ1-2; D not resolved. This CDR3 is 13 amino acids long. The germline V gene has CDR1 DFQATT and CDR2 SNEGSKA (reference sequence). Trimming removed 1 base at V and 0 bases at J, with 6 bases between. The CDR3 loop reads CSARVTTNYGYTF. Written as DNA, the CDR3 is TGCAGTGCTAGAGTGACCACTAACTATGGCTACACCTTC.

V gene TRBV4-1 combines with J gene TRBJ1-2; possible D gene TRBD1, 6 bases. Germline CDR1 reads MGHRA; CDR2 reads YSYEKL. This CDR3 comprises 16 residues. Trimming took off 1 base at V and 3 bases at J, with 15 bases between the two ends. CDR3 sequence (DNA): TGCGCCAGCAGCCAAGGGAACAGGGTTCAATACTATGGCTACACCTTC. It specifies CASSQGNRVQYYGYTF.

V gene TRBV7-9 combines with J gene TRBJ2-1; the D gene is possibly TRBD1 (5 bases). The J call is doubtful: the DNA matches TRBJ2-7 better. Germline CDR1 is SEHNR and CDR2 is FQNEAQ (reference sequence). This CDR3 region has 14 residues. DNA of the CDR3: TGTGCCAGCAGCTTAGACCAGGGCCGGTCCGAGCAGTACTTC. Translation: CASSLDQGRSEQYF.

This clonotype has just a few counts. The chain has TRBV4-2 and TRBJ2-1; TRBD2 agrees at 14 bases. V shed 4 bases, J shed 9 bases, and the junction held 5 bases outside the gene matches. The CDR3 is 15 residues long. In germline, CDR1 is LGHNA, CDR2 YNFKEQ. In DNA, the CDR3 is TGTGCCAGCAGCCCGACTAGCGGGAGGGCCGGTGAGCAGTTCTTC. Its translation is CASSPTSGRAGEQFF.

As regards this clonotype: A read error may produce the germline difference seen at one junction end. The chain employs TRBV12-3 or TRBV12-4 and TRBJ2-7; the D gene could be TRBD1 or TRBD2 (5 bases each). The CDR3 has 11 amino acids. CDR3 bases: TGTGCCAGCAGCAGGGAGTACGGGCAGTACTTC. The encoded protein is CASSREYGQYF.

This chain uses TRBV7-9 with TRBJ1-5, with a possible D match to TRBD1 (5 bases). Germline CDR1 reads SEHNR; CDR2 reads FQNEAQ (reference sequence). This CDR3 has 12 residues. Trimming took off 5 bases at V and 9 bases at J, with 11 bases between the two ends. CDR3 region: CASSMGGRPQHF. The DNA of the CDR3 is TGTGCCAGCAGCATGGGGGGACGGCCCCAGCATTTT.

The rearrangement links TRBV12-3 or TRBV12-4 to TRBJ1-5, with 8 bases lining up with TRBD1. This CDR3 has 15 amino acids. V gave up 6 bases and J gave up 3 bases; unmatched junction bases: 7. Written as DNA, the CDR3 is TGTGCCAGCAGGCCTACAGGGGGTGACAATCAGCCCCAGCATTTT. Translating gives CASRPTGGDNQPQHF.

The CDR3 DNA is TGCAGTGCCCCCTCCGGGGCAGGGCGGAATGAGCAGTTCTTC. This encodes CSAPSGAGRNEQFF. The rearrangement links TRBV20-1 to TRBJ2-1; D possibly uses TRBD1 or TRBD2 (5 bases each). The CDR3 runs 14 residues. Germline V lookup: CDR1 DFQATT, CDR2 SNEGSKA (reference sequence). Trimming removed 6 bases at V and 7 bases at J, with 19 bases between.

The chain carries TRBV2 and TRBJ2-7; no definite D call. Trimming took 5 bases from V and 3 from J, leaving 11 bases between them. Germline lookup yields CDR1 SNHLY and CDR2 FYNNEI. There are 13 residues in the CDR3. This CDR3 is CASSPDRYYEQYF. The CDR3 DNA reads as TGTGCCAGCAGTCCCGACCGATACTACGAGCAGTACTTC.

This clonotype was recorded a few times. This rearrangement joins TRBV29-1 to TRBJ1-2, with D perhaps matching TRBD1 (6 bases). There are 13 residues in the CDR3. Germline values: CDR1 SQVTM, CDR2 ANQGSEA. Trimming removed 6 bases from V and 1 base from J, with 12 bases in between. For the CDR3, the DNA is TGCAGCGTCCTTTTACAGGGTAACTATGGCTACACCTTC. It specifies CSVLLQGNYGYTF.

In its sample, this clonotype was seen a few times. CDR3 DNA sequence: TGTGCCAGCAGCTTAATGTTGACAGGGGGAGGTGGCTACACCTTC. This sequence encodes CASSLMLTGGGGYTF. This rearrangement joins TRBV7-2 to TRBJ1-2; 9 bases are shared with TRBD1. Trimming removed 2 bases from V and 7 bases from J; junction bases left unmatched: 8. The germline V gene has CDR1 SGHTA and CDR2 FQGNSA. This CDR3 has 15 amino acids. Complete variable domain (other parts from reference TRBV7-2 and TRBJ1-2): GAGVSQSPSNKVTEKGKDVELRCDPISGHTALYWYRQSLGQGLEFLIYFQGNSAPDKSGLPSDRFSAERTGGSVSTLTIQRTQQEDSAVYLCASSLMLTGGGGYTFGSGTRLTVV.

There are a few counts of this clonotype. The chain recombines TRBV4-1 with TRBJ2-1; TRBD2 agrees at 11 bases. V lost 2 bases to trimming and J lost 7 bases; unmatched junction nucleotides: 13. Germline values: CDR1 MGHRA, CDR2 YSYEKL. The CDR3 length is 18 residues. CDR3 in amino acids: CASSQTPDSGRGGNEQFF. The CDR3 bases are TGCGCCAGCAGCCAAACCCCCGATAGCGGGAGGGGAGGGAATGAGCAGTTCTTC.

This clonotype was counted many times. The CDR3 here is CSASSGETQYF. DNA of the CDR3: TGCAGTGCTAGTAGTGGGGAGACCCAGTACTTC. The gene calls are TRBV20-1 and TRBJ2-5; D gene uncertain. Trimming took off 3 bases at V and 5 bases at J, with 7 bases between the two ends. This CDR3 is 11 amino acids long. The germline gives CDR1 DFQATT, CDR2 SNEGSKA (reference sequence).

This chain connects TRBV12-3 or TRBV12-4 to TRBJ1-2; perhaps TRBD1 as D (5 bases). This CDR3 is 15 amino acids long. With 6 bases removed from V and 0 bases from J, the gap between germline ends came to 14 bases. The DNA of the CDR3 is TGTGCCAGCAGGCTCCGTGGGGACTCTAACTATGGCTACACCTTC. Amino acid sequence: CASRLRGDSNYGYTF.

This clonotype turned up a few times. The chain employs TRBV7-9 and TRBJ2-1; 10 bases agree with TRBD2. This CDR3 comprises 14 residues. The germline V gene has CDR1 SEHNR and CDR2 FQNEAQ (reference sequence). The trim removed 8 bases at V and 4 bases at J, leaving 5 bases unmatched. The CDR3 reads CASEGSGRYNEQFF. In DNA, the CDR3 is TGTGCCAGCGAAGGTAGCGGGAGGTACAATGAGCAGTTCTTC.